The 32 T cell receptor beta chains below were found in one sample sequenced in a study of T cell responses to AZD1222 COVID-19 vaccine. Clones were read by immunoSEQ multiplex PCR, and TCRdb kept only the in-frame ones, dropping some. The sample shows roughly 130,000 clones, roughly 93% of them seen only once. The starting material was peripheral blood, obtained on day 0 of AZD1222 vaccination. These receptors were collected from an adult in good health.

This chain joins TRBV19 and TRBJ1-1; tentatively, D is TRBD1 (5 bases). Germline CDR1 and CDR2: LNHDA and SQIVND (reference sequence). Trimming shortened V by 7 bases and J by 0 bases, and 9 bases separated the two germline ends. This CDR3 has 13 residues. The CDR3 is CASNAGLNTEAFF. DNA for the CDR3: TGTGCCAGTAATGCAGGGTTGAACACTGAAGCTTTCTTT.

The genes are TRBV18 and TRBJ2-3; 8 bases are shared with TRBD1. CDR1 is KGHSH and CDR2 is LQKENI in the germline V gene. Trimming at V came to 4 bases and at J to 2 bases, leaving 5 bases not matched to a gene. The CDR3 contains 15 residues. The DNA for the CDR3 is TGTGCCAGCTCACTCGGACAGGGATTCACAGATACGCAGTATTTT. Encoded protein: CASSLGQGFTDTQYF.

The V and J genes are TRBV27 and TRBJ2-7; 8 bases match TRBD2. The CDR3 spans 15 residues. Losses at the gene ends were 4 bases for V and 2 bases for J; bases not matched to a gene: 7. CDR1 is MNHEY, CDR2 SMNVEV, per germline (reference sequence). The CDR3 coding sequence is TGTGCCAGCAGTTCGGGGGGGGAATTGCCCTACGAGCAGTACTTC. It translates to CASSSGGELPYEQYF.

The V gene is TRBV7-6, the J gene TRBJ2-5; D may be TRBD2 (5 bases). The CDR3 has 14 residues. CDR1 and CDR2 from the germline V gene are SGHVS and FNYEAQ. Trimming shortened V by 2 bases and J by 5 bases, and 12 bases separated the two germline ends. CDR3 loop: CASSLTASWETQYF. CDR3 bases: TGTGCCAGCAGCTTAACGGCTAGCTGGGAGACCCAGTACTTC. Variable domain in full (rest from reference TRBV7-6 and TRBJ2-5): GAGVSQSPRYKVTKRGQDVALRCDPISGHVSLYWYRQALGQGPEFLTYFNYEAQQDKSGLPNDRFSAERPEGSISTLTIQRTEQRDSAMYRCASSLTASWETQYFGPGTRLLVL.

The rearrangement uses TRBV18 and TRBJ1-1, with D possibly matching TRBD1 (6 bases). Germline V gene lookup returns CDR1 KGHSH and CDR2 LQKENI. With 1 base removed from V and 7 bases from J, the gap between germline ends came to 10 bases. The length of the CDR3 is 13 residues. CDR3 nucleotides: TGTGCCAGCTCACCACGGACAGATAATGAAGCTTTCTTT. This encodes CASSPRTDNEAFF.

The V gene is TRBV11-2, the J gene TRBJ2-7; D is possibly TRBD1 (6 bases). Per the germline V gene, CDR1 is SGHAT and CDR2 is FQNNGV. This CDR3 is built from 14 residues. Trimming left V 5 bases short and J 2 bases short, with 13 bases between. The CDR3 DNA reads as TGTGCCAGCAGCCCACAACAGGGAACCTACGAGCAGTACTTC. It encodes CASSPQQGTYEQYF.

CDR3 in amino acids: CASSSVGHLIEAFF. CDR3 nucleotides: TGTGCCAGCAGTTCGGTGGGACACCTAATTGAAGCTTTCTTT. The chain couples TRBV6-2 or TRBV6-3 to TRBJ1-1, with D possibly being TRBD1 (6 bases). CDR3 length: 14 amino acids. Germline V gene lookup returns CDR1 MNHEY and CDR2 SVGEGT. V lost 4 bases and J 7 bases, leaving 16 bases between the germline ends.

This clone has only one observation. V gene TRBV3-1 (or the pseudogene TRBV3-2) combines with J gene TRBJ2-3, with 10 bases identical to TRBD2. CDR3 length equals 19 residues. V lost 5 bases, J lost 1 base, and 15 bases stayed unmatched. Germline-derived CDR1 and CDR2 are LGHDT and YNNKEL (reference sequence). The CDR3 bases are TGTGCCAGCAGCATCCCCGGGACTAGCGAGACCCGTGGCACAGATACGCAGTATTTT. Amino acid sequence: CASSIPGTSETRGTDTQYF.

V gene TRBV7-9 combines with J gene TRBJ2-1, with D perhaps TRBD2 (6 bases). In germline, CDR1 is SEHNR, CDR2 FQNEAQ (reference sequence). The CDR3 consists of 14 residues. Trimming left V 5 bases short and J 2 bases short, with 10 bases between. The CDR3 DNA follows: TGTGCCAGCAGCAAAGGGACTGCCTACAATGAGCAGTTCTTC. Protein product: CASSKGTAYNEQFF.

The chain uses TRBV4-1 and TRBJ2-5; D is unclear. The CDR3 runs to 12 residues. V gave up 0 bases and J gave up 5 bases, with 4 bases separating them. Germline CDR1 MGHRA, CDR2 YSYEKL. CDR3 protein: CASSQDFETQYF. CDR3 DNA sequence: TGCGCCAGCAGCCAAGATTTTGAGACCCAGTACTTC.

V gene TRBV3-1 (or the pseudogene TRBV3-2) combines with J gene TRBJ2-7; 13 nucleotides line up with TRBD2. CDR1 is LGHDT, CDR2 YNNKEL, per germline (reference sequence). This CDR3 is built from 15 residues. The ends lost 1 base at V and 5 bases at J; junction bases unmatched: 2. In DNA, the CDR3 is TGTGCCAGCAGCCAAGGAGGACTAGCGGGAGACGAGCAGTACTTC. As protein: CASSQGGLAGDEQYF.

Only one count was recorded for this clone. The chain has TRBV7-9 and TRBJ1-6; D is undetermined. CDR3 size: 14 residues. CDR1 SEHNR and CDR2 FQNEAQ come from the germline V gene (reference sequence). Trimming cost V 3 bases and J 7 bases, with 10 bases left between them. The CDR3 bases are TGTGCCAGCAGCTTTTCCCTAGGCAATTCACCCCTCCACTTT. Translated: CASSFSLGNSPLHF.

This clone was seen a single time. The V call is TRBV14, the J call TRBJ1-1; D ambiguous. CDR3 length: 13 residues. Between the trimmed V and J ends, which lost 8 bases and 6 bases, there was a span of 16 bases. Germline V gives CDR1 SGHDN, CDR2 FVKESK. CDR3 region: CASSDVGMSEAFF. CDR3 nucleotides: TGTGCCAGCTCCGACGTGGGGATGTCTGAAGCTTTCTTT. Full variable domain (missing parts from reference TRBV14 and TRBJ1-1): EAGVTQFPSHSVIEKGQTVTLRCDPISGHDNLYWYRRVMGKEIKFLLHFVKESKQDESGMPNNRFLAERTGGTYSTLKVQPAELEDSGVYFCASSDVGMSEAFFGQGTRLTVV.

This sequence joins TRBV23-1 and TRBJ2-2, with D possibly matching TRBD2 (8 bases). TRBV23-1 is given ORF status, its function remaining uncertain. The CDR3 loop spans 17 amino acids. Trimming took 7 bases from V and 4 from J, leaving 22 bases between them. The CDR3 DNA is TGCGCCAGCATCTCACGCCGGGAGGGACAGCCCACCGGGGAGCTGTTTTTT. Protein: CASISRREGQPTGELFF.

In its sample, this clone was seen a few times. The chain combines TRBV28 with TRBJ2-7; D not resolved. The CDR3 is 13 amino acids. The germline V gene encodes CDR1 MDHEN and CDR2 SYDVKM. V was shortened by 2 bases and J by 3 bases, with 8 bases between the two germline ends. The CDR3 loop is CASSLGTFYEQYF. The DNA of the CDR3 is TGTGCCAGCAGTTTAGGTACCTTCTACGAGCAGTACTTC.

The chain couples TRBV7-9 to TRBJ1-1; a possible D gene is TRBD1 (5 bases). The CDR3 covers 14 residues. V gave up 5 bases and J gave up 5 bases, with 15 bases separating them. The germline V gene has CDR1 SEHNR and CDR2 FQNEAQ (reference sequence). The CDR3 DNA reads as TGTGCCAGCAGCCCGTCCGGGTGGGGGACTGAAGCTTTCTTT. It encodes CASSPSGWGTEAFF.

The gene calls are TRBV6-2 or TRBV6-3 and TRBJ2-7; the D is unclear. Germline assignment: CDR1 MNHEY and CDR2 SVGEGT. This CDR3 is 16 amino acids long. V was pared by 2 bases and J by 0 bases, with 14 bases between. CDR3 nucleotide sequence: TGTGCCAGCAGTTACGAGAGGACCGGCTTCTCCTACGAGCAGTACTTC. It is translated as CASSYERTGFSYEQYF.

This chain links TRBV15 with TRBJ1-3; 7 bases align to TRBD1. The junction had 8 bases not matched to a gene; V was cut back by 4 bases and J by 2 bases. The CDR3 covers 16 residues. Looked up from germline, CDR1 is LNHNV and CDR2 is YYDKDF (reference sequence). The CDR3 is CATSTRTGNTGNTIYF. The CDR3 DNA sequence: TGTGCCACCAGCACTCGGACAGGAAACACTGGAAACACCATATATTTT.

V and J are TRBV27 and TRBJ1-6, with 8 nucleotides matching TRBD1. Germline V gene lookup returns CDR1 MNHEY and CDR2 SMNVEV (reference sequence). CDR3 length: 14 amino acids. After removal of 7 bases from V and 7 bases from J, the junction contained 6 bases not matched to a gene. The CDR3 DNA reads TGTGCCAGCACCCCTGACAGGGGAAATTCACCCCTCCACTTT. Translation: CASTPDRGNSPLHF.

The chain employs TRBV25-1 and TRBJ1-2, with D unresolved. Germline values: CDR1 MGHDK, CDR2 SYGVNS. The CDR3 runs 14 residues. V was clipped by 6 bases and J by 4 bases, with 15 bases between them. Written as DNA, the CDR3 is TGTGCCAGCAGAAGTTCGATGGACCTCTATGGCTACACCTTC. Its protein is CASRSSMDLYGYTF.

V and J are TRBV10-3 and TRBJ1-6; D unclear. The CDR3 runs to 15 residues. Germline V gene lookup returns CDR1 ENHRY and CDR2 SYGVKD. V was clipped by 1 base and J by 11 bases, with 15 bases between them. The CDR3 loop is CAISEYGPGGTPLHF. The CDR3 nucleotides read TGTGCCATCAGTGAGTATGGCCCGGGTGGGACACCCCTCCACTTT.

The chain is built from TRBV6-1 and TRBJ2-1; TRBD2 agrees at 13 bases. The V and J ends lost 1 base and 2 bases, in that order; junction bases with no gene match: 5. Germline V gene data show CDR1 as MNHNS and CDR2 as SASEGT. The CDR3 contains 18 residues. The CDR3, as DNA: TGTGCCAGCAGTGAAGGGACTAGCGGGAGCAGACCCTACAATGAGCAGTTCTTC. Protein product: CASSEGTSGSRPYNEQFF.

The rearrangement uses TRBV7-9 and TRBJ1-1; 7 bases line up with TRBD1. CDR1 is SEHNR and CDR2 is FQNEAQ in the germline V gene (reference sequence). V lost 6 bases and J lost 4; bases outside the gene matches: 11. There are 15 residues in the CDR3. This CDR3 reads CASRLDNSGGTEAFF. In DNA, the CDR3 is TGTGCCAGCAGACTCGACAACTCAGGGGGCACTGAAGCTTTCTTT.

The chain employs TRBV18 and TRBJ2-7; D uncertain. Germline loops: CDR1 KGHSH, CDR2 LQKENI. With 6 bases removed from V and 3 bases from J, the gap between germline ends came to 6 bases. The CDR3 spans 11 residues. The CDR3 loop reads CASSGGYEQYF. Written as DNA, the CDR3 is TGTGCCAGCTCCGGCGGCTACGAGCAGTACTTC.

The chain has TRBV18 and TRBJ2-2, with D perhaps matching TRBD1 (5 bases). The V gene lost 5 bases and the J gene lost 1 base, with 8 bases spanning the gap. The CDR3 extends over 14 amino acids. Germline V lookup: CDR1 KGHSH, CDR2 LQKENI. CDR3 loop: CASSSGQNTGELFF. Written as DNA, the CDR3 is TGTGCCAGCTCATCCGGACAGAACACCGGGGAGCTGTTTTTT.

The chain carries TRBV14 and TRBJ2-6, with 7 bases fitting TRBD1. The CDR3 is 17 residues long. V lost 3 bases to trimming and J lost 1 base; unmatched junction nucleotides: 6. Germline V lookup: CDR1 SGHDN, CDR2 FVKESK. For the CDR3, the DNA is TGTGCCAGCAGCCAGGGGACAGCCCAATCTGGGGCCAACGTCCTGACTTTC. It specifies CASSQGTAQSGANVLTF.

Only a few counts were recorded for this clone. CDR3 sequence: CASRGGSGELFF. In DNA, the CDR3 is TGTGCCAGCAGGGGAGGCTCCGGGGAGCTGTTTTTT. V usage is TRBV2 and J usage is TRBJ2-2; weak D call: TRBD2 (6 bases). V gave up 6 bases and J gave up 6 bases, with 8 bases separating them. Looked up from germline, CDR1 is SNHLY and CDR2 is FYNNEI. The CDR3 loop spans 12 amino acids.

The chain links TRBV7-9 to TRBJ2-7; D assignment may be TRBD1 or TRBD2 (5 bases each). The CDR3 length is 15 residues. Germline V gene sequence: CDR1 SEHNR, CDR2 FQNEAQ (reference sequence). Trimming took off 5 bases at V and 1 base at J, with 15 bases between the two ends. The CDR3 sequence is CASSPTPGASYEQYF. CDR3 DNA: TGTGCCAGCAGCCCGACGCCCGGGGCATCCTACGAGCAGTACTTC. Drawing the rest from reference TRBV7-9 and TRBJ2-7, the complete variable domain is DTGVSQNPRHKITKRGQNVTFRCDPISEHNRLYWYRQTLGQGPEFLTYFQNEAQLEKSRLLSDRFSAERPKGSFSTLEIQRTEQGDSAMYLCASSPTPGASYEQYFGPGTRLTVT.

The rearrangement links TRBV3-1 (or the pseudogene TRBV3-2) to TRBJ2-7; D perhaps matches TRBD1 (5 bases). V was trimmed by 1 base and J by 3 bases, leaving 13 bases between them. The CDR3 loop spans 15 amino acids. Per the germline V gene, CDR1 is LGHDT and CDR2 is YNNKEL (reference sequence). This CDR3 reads CASSQGRQIYYEQYF. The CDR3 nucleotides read TGTGCCAGCAGCCAAGGTAGACAGATATACTACGAGCAGTACTTC.

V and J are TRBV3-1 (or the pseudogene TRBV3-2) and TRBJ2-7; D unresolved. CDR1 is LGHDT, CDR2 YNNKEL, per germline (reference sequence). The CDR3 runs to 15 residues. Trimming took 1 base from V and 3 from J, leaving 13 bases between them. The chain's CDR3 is CASSQVLASSYEQYF. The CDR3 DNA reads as TGTGCCAGCAGCCAAGTTCTTGCGAGCAGCTACGAGCAGTACTTC.

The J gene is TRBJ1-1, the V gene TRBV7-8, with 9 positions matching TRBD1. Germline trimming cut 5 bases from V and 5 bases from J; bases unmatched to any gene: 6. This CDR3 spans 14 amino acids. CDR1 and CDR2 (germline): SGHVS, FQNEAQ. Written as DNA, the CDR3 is TGTGCCAGCAGCCCCGGGACAGGGCGAACTGAAGCTTTCTTT. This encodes CASSPGTGRTEAFF.

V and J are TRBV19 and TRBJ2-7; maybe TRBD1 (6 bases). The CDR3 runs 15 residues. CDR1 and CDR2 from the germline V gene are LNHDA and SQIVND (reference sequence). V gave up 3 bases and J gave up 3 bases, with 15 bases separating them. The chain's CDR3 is CASSISGQGFYEQYF. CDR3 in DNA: TGTGCCAGTAGTATTTCGGGACAAGGATTCTACGAGCAGTACTTC.